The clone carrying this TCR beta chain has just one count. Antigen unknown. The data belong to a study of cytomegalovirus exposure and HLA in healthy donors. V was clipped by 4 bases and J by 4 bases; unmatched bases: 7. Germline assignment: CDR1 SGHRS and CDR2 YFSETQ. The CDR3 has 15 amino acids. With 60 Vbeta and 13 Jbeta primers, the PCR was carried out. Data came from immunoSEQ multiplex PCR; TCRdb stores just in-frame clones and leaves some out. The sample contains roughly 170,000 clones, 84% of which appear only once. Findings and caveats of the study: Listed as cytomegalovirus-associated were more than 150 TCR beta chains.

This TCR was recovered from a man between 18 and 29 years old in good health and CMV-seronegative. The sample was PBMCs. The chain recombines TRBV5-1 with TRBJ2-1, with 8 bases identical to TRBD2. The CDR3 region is CASSQYSGDYNEQFF. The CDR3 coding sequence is TGCGCCAGCAGCCAATATAGCGGGGATTACAATGAGCAGTTCTTC.